This T cell receptor (beta chain) was obtained from a study of beta chain features in type 1 diabetes. Looking at the study overall: Examination of sorted cells across all samples involved more than 100,000,000 cells.

Study-wide findings and caveats: Type 1 diabetes patients had VDJ junctions that carried fewer insertions and more deletions. A potential PCR bias toward shorter templates would be equal in patient and control samples. There was a moderate but significant shortening of TCRB CDR3s in all four CD4+ subsets of Type 1 diabetes patients.

This clone was seen just once. No antigen is known for it. Stem cell-like memory, regulatory, central memory and naive CD4+ cells were sorted via CD45RO/CCR7/CD25/CD127/CD95/CD27. Sequenced material consisted of expressed TCRB transcripts (all of the isolated RNA was reverse transcribed). Here immunoSEQ multiplex PCR was the method, and the copy in TCRdb shows in-frame clones only, minus some. The data contain 55,000 to 80,000 clones, approximately 47% of them singletons. The CDR3 is 12 amino acids. V gave up 2 bases and J gave up 7 bases, with 7 bases separating them. Germline V CDR1 and CDR2: SGDLS, YYNGEE.

The sample comprised central memory CD4+ T cells from blood. The chain recombines TRBV9 with TRBJ2-1, with a possible D match to TRBD1 (5 bases). The receptor was derived from a man aged 25-40 years with type 1 diabetes. Written as DNA, the CDR3 is TGTGCCAGCAGCGTCCGGACAAATGAGCAGTTCTTC. It codes for CASSVRTNEQFF. The complete variable domain, with remaining parts taken from reference TRBV9 and TRBJ2-1, reads DSGVTQTPKHLITATGQRVTLRCSPRSGDLSVYWYQQSLDQGLQFLIQYYNGEERAKGNILERFSAQQFPDLHSELNLSSLELGDSALYFCASSVRTNEQFFGPGTRLTVL.